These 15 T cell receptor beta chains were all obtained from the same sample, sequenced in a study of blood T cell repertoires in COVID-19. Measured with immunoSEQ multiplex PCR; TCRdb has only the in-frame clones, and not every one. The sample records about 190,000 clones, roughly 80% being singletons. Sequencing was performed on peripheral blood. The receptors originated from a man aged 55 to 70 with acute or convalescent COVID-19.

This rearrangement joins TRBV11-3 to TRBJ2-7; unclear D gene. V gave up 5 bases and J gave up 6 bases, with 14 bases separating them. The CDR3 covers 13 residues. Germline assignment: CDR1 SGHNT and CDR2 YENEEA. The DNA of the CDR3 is TGTGCCAGCAGCACCTCGGGTTTAGCCGAGCAGTACTTC. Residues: CASSTSGLAEQYF.

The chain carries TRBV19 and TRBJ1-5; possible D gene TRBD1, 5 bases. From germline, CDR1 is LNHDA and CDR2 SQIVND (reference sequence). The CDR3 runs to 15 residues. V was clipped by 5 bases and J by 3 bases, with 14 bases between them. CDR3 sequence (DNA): TGTGCCAGTAGTGAGACAGTCGTCACCAATCAGCCCCAGCATTTT. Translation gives CASSETVVTNQPQHF.

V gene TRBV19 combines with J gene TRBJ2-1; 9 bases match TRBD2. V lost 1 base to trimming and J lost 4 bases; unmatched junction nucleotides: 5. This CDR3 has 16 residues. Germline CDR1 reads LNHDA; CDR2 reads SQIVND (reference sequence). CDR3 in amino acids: CASSIAGGRAYNEQFF. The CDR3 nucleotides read TGTGCCAGTAGTATAGCTGGCGGGAGGGCATACAATGAGCAGTTCTTC.

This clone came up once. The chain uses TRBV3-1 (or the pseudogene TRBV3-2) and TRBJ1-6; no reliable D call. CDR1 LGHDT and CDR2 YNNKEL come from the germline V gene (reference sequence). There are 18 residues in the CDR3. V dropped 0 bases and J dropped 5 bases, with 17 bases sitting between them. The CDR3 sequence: CASSQDMRGPGNNSPLHF. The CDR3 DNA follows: TGTGCCAGCAGCCAAGATATGAGAGGGCCCGGCAATAATTCACCCCTCCACTTT.

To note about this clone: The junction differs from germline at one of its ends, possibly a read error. The CDR3 DNA is TGTGCCAGCAGTTTAAGTGAGGGCGGGAGCACATATACGCAGTATTTT. Translated: CASSLSEGGSTYTQYF. The chain has TRBV6-6 and TRBJ2-3; 7 bases map to TRBD2. Germline CDR1 reads MNHNY; CDR2 reads SVGAGI (reference sequence). The CDR3 runs 16 residues.

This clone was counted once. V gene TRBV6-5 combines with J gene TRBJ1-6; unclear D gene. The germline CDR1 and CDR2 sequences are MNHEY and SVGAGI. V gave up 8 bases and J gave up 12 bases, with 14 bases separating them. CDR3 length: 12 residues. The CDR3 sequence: CASRRGLEPLHF. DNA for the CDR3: TGTGCCAGCCGGCGGGGATTGGAACCCCTCCACTTT.

The CDR3 region has the DNA TGTGCCCCCAACGGACGCTCACTAGCGGGGCTATCAGATACGCAGTATTTT. It is translated as CAPNGRSLAGLSDTQYF. The rearrangement uses TRBV7-3 and TRBJ2-3; 10 bases align to TRBD2. The CDR3 runs to 17 residues. The germline CDR1 and CDR2 sequences are SGHTA and FQGTGA. Germline trimming cut 11 bases from V and 4 bases from J; bases unmatched to any gene: 18.

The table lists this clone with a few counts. The CDR3 coding sequence is TGCGCCAGCAGCTACCTGACTAGCTCTCGCGAGACCCAGTACTTC. This translates into CASSYLTSSRETQYF. The chain joins TRBV5-1 to TRBJ2-5, with TRBD2 matching 7 bases. Germline loops: CDR1 SGHRS, CDR2 YFSETQ. The CDR3 is 15 residues long. With 3 bases clipped from V and 5 bases from J, the junction kept 10 bases outside the gene matches.

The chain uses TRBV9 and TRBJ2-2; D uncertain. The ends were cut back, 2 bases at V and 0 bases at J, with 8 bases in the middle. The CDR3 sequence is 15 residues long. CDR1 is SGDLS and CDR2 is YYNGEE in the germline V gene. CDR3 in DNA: TGTGCCAGCAGCGTTTCTTCTACGAACACCGGGGAGCTGTTTTTT. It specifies CASSVSSTNTGELFF.

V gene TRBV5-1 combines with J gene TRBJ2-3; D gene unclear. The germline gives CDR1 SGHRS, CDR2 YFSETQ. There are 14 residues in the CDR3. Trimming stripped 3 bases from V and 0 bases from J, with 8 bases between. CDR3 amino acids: CASSSSLSTDTQYF. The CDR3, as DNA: TGCGCCAGCAGCTCTTCCCTTAGCACAGATACGCAGTATTTT.

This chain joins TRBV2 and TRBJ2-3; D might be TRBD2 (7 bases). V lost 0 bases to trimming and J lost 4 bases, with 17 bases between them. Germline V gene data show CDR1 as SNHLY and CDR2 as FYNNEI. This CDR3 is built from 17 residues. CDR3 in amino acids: CASSEALRGAGADTQYF. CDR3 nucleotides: TGTGCCAGCAGTGAAGCGCTTCGGGGGGCGGGAGCAGATACGCAGTATTTT.

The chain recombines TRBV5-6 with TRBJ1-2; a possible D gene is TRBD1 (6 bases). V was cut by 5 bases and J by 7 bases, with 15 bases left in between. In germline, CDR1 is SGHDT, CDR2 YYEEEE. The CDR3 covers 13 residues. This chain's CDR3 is CASRDTYRVGYTF. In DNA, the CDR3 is TGTGCCAGCAGGGACACCTACAGGGTTGGCTACACCTTC.

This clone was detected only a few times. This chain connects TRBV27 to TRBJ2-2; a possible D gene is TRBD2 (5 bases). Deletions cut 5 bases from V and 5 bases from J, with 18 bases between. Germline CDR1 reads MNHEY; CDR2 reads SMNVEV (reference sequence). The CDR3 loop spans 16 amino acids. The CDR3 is CASSPRARVNTGELFF. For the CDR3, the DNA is TGTGCCAGCAGTCCGCGGGCTAGAGTGAATACCGGGGAGCTGTTTTTT.

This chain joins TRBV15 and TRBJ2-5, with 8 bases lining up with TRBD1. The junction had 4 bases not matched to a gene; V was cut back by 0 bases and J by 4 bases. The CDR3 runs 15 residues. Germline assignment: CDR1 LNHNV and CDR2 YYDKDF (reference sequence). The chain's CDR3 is CATSRESGQGETQYF. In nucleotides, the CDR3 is TGTGCCACCAGCAGAGAAAGTGGACAGGGAGAGACCCAGTACTTC.

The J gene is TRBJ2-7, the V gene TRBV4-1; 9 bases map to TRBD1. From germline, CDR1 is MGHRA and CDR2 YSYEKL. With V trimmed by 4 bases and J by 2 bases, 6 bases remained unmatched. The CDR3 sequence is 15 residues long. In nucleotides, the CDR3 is TGCGCCAGCAGCCCAATAGGACAGGGGCCCTACGAGCAGTACTTC. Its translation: CASSPIGQGPYEQYF.